Each of the 30 T cell receptor beta chains below was sequenced from the same sample in a study of human T cells and chemical hapten exposure. Documented time point: patch test 2, 6 weeks after DPC sensitization. The treatment here: therapeutic diphenylcyclopropenone sensitization with weekly scalp DPC. TCRdb processed the RACE reads anew with MiXCR; each CDR3 protein has one entry. The table shows 85,000 or so distinct CDR3 sequences, with under 14% occurring only once. The starting material was whole blood, obtained in connection with sensitization to the hapten diphenylcyclopropenone (DPC). Every receptor here comes from a man aged 18 to 29 with alopecia areata. Some clones in this sample may be carry-over from other donors' samples.

The rearrangement uses TRBV4-3 and TRBJ1-1; 8 positions match TRBD1. The CDR3 contains 15 residues. Germline V gives CDR1 LGHNA, CDR2 YSLEER. Trimming cost V 0 bases and J 4 bases; bases outside gene matches: 4. This chain's CDR3 is CASSQETGASTEAFF. CDR3 DNA: TGCGCCAGCAGCCAAGAGACAGGGGCCAGCACTGAAGCTTTCTTT.

A few counts support this clonotype. The chain uses TRBV10-3 and TRBJ2-7; 9 nucleotides line up with TRBD1. CDR3 size: 15 residues. The J segment lost 0 bases and the V segment lost 6 bases, leaving 6 bases of the junction unmatched. Per germline, CDR1 ENHRY and CDR2 SYGVKD. The CDR3 here is CAISGTGQSSYEQYV. CDR3 nucleotide sequence: TGTGCCATCAGCGGGACAGGGCAAAGCTCCTACGAGCAGTACGTC.

As concerns this clonotype: A much bigger clone sits one base away, suggesting this may be a read error. The chain is built from TRBV11-2 and TRBJ1-4; D uncertain. Germline V lookup: CDR1 SGHAT, CDR2 FQNNGV. Trimming pared 5 bases from V and 5 bases from J, leaving 18 bases between. The CDR3 extends over 16 amino acids. CDR3 sequence: CASSQYGARTNEKLFF. For the CDR3, the DNA is TGTGCCAGCAGCCAATACGGAGCAAGGACGAATGAAAAACTGTTTTTT.

This clonotype was seen only a few times. The chain carries TRBV10-1 and TRBJ2-7, with D possibly TRBD1 on 7 matching bases. The V end was cut by 0 bases, the J end by 3 bases, with 12 bases between. The germline gives CDR1 WNHNN, CDR2 SYGVQD (reference sequence). The CDR3 consists of 15 residues. The CDR3 region is CASSESQGGRYEQYF. In nucleotides, the CDR3 is TGCGCCAGCAGTGAGTCGCAGGGGGGACGCTACGAGCAGTACTTC.

V and J are TRBV20-1 and TRBJ2-1; possible D gene TRBD1, 6 bases. The CDR3 sequence is 14 residues long. V was trimmed by 2 bases and J by 4 bases, leaving 12 bases between them. Germline assignment: CDR1 DFQATT and CDR2 SNEGSKA (reference sequence). Here the CDR3 DNA reads TGCAGTGCTAGACTAGGGACATCATACAATGAGCAGTTCTTC. This codes for CSARLGTSYNEQFF.

The sample holds a few counts of this clonotype. This chain links TRBV28 with TRBJ2-3; D uncertain. The germline V gene encodes CDR1 MDHEN and CDR2 SYDVKM. Trimming took 2 bases from V and 3 from J, leaving 3 bases between them. CDR3 length equals 12 residues. CDR3: CASSLLTDTQYF. Written as DNA, the CDR3 is TGTGCCAGCAGTTTACTGACAGATACGCAGTATTTT.

This chain uses TRBV2 with TRBJ1-4, with a tentative D call TRBD1 (5 bases). Germline V CDR1 and CDR2: SNHLY, FYNNEI. CDR3 size: 14 residues. The V end lost 6 bases, the J end lost 11 bases, and 19 bases lay between the germline ends. CDR3 residues: CASSPTGLERKLFF. CDR3 coding DNA: TGTGCCAGCAGCCCCACGGGACTTGAACGGAAACTGTTTTTT.

This clonotype was recorded a few times. J is TRBJ2-3 and V is TRBV7-9; D is ambiguous. CDR1 and CDR2 from the germline V gene are SEHNR and FQNEAQ (reference sequence). This CDR3 has 14 amino acids. Trimming took off 3 bases at V and 5 bases at J, with 12 bases between the two ends. Here the CDR3 DNA reads TGTGCCAGCAGCTTTAACCCGGCTATAGATACGCAGTATTTT. It codes for CASSFNPAIDTQYF.

V gene TRBV28 combines with J gene TRBJ2-3; D is uncertain. The CDR3 consists of 15 residues. CDR1 and CDR2 from the germline V gene are MDHEN and SYDVKM. Trimming cost V 3 bases and J 4 bases, with 14 bases left between them. CDR3 sequence (DNA): TGTGCCAGCAGTTTTCAAGGCAGACGCCCAGATACGCAGTATTTT. Its translation is CASSFQGRRPDTQYF.

The CDR3 reads CASSFLAGYNEQFF. Written as DNA, the CDR3 is TGTGCCAGCAGCTTCCTAGCGGGTTACAATGAGCAGTTCTTC. This chain connects TRBV7-2 to TRBJ2-1, with 8 bases aligning to TRBD2. Germline loops: CDR1 SGHTA, CDR2 FQGNSA. With V trimmed by 3 bases and J by 4 bases, 2 bases remained unmatched. The CDR3 totals 14 residues.

As for this clonotype: Sequence at one end of the junction differs from germline and may be a read error. This sequence joins TRBV11-2 and TRBJ1-5; TRBD1 might be the D (6 bases). The CDR3 is made up of 13 amino acids. The germline V gene has CDR1 SGHAT and CDR2 FQNNGV. For the CDR3, the DNA is TGTGTCAGCAGCTTAGGGGGTAATCAGCCCCAGCATTTT. It translates to CVSSLGGNQPQHF.

This chain joins TRBV7-8 and TRBJ2-3; TRBD2 aligns across 7 bases. The CDR3 has 12 amino acids. CDR1 is SGHVS, CDR2 FQNEAQ, per germline. The trim removed 5 bases at V and 11 bases at J, leaving 7 bases unmatched. The CDR3 bases are TGTGCCAGCAGCCTCCTGACTAGCTTGCAGTATTTT. Protein sequence: CASSLLTSLQYF.

This clonotype was counted only a few times. The V gene is TRBV27, the J gene TRBJ2-1, with TRBD2 identical over 10 bases. The V and J ends lost 6 bases and 1 base, in that order; junction bases with no gene match: 15. CDR3 length equals 19 residues. CDR1 MNHEY and CDR2 SMNVEV come from the germline V gene (reference sequence). For the CDR3, the DNA is TGTGCCAGCAGGGTAGCGGGGGGTCTTTCGTGGCGGTCCTACAATGAGCAGTTCTTC. Translation gives CASRVAGGLSWRSYNEQFF.

This clonotype was picked up many times. This chain connects TRBV29-1 to TRBJ2-7; weak D call: TRBD2 (6 bases). The CDR3 totals 12 residues. V lost 7 bases, J lost 6 bases, and 16 bases lay in between. Per the germline V gene, CDR1 is SQVTM and CDR2 is ANQGSEA. DNA for the CDR3: TGCAGCGGGGGGGTCGGGTCCGGCGAGCAGTACTTC. Translation gives CSGGVGSGEQYF.

Here the CDR3 DNA reads TGTGCCAGCAGCTTGAGGTCCACAGGGGGTTACAATCAGCCCCAGCATTTT. Its translation: CASSLRSTGGYNQPQHF. This chain uses TRBV5-5 with TRBJ1-5, with 8 bases matching TRBD1. V lost 1 base and J lost 3; bases outside the gene matches: 9. Germline CDR1 SGHKS, CDR2 YYEKEE (reference sequence). This CDR3 region has 17 residues.

This clonotype has a count of ten or more. The gene calls are TRBV24-1 and TRBJ2-2; a weak D match, TRBD1 (6 bases). CDR1 and CDR2 (germline): KGHDR, SFDVKD. V was pared by 6 bases and J by 6 bases, with 13 bases between. The CDR3 extends over 14 amino acids. The CDR3 region is CATSFRGRSGELFF. The DNA of the CDR3 is TGTGCCACCAGTTTCAGGGGAAGATCCGGGGAGCTGTTTTTT.

This clonotype was recorded a few times. This chain joins TRBV5-1 and TRBJ1-1; no definite D call. The V end was cut by 3 bases, the J end by 0 bases, with 9 bases between. CDR1 SGHRS and CDR2 YFSETQ come from the germline V gene. CDR3 size: 14 residues. Here the CDR3 reads CASSSGDMNTEAFF. In DNA form, the CDR3 reads TGCGCCAGCAGCTCAGGCGACATGAACACTGAAGCTTTCTTT.

The chain is built from TRBV7-3 and TRBJ1-2; D is ambiguous. CDR1 and CDR2 from the germline V gene are SGHTA and FQGTGA. Trimming stripped 5 bases from V and 8 bases from J, with 18 bases between. The CDR3 extends over 14 amino acids. The CDR3 DNA reads as TGTGCCAGCAGCCAAGGGATTGGAGGCAGGGGCTACACCTTC. This encodes CASSQGIGGRGYTF.

This rearrangement joins TRBV28 to TRBJ1-1; 7 bases are shared with TRBD1. Germline V lookup: CDR1 MDHEN, CDR2 SYDVKM. The CDR3 covers 13 residues. The ends lost 6 bases at V and 4 bases at J; junction bases unmatched: 5. The CDR3 DNA sequence: TGTGCCAGCAGGCTTTCAGGGGGCACTGAAGCTTTCTTT. As protein: CASRLSGGTEAFF.

This clonotype was observed many times. The chain is built from TRBV6-2 or TRBV6-3 and TRBJ2-7; tentative D call: TRBD1 (7 bases). The V gene lost 4 bases and the J gene lost 2 bases, with 24 bases spanning the gap. The CDR3 extends over 18 amino acids. Germline V CDR1 and CDR2: MNHEY, SVGEGT. The CDR3 nucleotides read TGTGCCAGCAGTTCCCTCTACAGGGGCGGGATTAGCCCCTACGAGCAGTACGTC. Translated: CASSSLYRGGISPYEQYV.

The rearrangement joins TRBV10-3 to TRBJ1-6; possible D gene TRBD1, 5 bases. The CDR3 spans 12 residues. Trimming pared 8 bases from V and 6 bases from J, leaving 8 bases between. The V gene's germline CDR1 is ENHRY and CDR2 SYGVKD. The CDR3 protein is CAIRQGNSPLHF. The CDR3, as DNA: TGTGCCATCCGGCAGGGTAATTCACCCCTCCACTTT.

A few counts support this clonotype. This chain uses TRBV19 with TRBJ2-2; 8 positions agree with TRBD1. CDR1 and CDR2 (germline): LNHDA, SQIVND (reference sequence). V dropped 7 bases and J dropped 4; count of bases not matched to a gene: 5. The CDR3 covers 14 residues. The CDR3 spells CASTNRGITGELFF. The CDR3 DNA is TGTGCCAGTACGAACAGGGGGATCACCGGGGAGCTGTTTTTT.

There are many counts of this clonotype. V is TRBV7-9 and J is TRBJ2-7; D is ambiguous. The CDR3 contains 14 residues. Germline CDR1 and CDR2: SEHNR and FQNEAQ (reference sequence). Trimming shortened V by 0 bases and J by 2 bases, and 8 bases separated the two germline ends. CDR3 region: CASSLAWIPYEQYV. In DNA, the CDR3 is TGTGCCAGCAGCTTAGCTTGGATACCCTACGAGCAGTACGTC.

This clonotype has a count of ten or more. Here the CDR3 reads CASSLSGGNEQFF. The CDR3 DNA reads TGTGCCAGCAGCTTATCCGGGGGCAATGAGCAGTTCTTC. V and J are TRBV7-8 and TRBJ2-1; D perhaps matches TRBD2 (6 bases). Germline V lookup: CDR1 SGHVS, CDR2 FQNEAQ. Trimming shortened V by 2 bases and J by 6 bases, and 8 bases separated the two germline ends. CDR3 length: 13 amino acids. The full variable domain, in which reference TRBV7-8 and TRBJ2-1 provide the parts outside the CDR3, is GAGVSQSPRYKVAKRGQDVALRCDPISGHVSLFWYQQALGQGPEFLTYFQNEAQLDKSGLPSDRFFAERPEGSVSTLKIQRTQQEDSAVYLCASSLSGGNEQFFGPGTRLTVL.

This clonotype was detected a few times. The V gene is TRBV20-1, the J gene TRBJ1-1; D not resolved. The CDR3 runs to 12 residues. V was shortened by 3 bases and J by 5 bases, with 10 bases between the two germline ends. The germline V gene has CDR1 DFQATT and CDR2 SNEGSKA (reference sequence). The CDR3 is CSASRGRTEAFF. CDR3 DNA sequence: TGCAGTGCTAGTCGGGGAAGGACTGAAGCTTTCTTT.

The V call is TRBV5-8, the J call TRBJ1-4; no firm D call. V dropped 5 bases and J dropped 16 bases, with 15 bases sitting between them. In germline, CDR1 is SGHTS, CDR2 YDEGEE. This CDR3 has 11 residues. This chain's CDR3 is CASSWTAAPFF. CDR3 DNA sequence: TGTGCCAGCAGTTGGACGGCAGCGCCGTTTTTT.

The chain uses TRBV28 and TRBJ2-7; 7 bases line up with TRBD1. Per the germline V gene, CDR1 is MDHEN and CDR2 is SYDVKM. The CDR3 has 15 residues. After removal of 7 bases from V and 2 bases from J, the junction contained 11 bases not matched to a gene. The CDR3 is CASIKDRNWPYEQYF. CDR3 in DNA: TGTGCCAGCATAAAGGACAGGAACTGGCCCTACGAGCAGTACTTC.

The sample holds one count of this clonotype. Given the absence of the conserved phenylalanine or tryptophan at the CDR3 end, a read error is likely. The chain carries TRBV20-1 and TRBJ2-7; weak D call: TRBD1 (5 bases). CDR3 size: 13 residues. Germline CDR1 DFQATT, CDR2 SNEGSKA (reference sequence). V lost 4 bases to trimming and J lost 4 bases, with 14 bases between them. The CDR3 here is CSATTTASYEQYI. In DNA, the CDR3 is TGCAGTGCTACCACGACAGCTAGTTACGAGCAGTACATC.

The V gene is TRBV6-5, the J gene TRBJ2-1; D is perhaps TRBD2 (6 bases). Germline CDR1 and CDR2: MNHEY and SVGAGI. The CDR3 is 16 residues long. Trimming took 0 bases from V and 0 from J, leaving 9 bases between them. The DNA of the CDR3 is TGTGCCAGCAGTTACTCGGGGGGAAGCTCCTACAATGAGCAGTTCTTC. Its protein product is CASSYSGGSSYNEQFF.

There are many counts of this clonotype. The chain links TRBV6-1 to TRBJ2-2, with a weak D call TRBD1 (5 bases). The V end was cut by 6 bases, the J end by 6 bases, with 20 bases between. Germline loops: CDR1 MNHNS, CDR2 SASEGT. The length of the CDR3 is 16 residues. The CDR3 DNA sequence: TGTGCCAGCAGGAAAGGGCAGGGCCTAGGTTCCGGGGAGCTGTTTTTT. Amino acid sequence: CASRKGQGLGSGELFF.